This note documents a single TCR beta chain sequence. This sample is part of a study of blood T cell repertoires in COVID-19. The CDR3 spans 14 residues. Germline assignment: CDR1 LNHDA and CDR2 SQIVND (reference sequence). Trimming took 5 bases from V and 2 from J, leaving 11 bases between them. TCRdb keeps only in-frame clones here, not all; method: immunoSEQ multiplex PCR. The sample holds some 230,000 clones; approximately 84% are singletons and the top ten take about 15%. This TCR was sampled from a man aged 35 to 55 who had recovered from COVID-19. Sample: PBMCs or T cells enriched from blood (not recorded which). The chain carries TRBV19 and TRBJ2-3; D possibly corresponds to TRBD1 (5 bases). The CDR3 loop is CASSLGLFTDTQYF. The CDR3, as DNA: TGTGCCAGTAGTTTGGGGCTATTCACAGATACGCAGTATTTT.